A selection of T cell receptor beta chains follows, all from one sample in a study of cytomegalovirus exposure and HLA in healthy donors. TCRdb keeps only in-frame clones here, not all; method: immunoSEQ multiplex PCR. The sample includes some 78,000 clones, around 80% of them seen just once. Sequenced: PBMCs. These receptors were taken from a man over 45 in good health and CMV-seropositive. Both conserved end residues are part of each CDR3. A D gene is named only where the DNA matches it firmly. Some rows have no size entry. The others give once, few or many, or a class for an expanded clone.

V	J	size	D	CDR3	DNA
TRBV4-2	TRBJ1-3	-	TRBD1	CASSQEWTGENTIYF	TGTGCCAGCAGCCAAGAGTGGACAGGGGAGAACACCATATATTTT
TRBV18	TRBJ2-3	-	TRBD2	CASSPTTSGMGTQYF	TGTGCCAGCTCACCTACGACTAGCGGGATGGGCACGCAGTATTTT
TRBV7-9	TRBJ1-1	-	-	CASLRLNLNTEAFF	TGTGCCAGCTTGAGACTTAACCTGAACACTGAAGCTTTCTTT
TRBV19	TRBJ2-7	-	TRBD1	CASSGQGVPYEQYF	TGTGCCAGTAGTGGACAGGGGGTACCCTACGAGCAGTACTTC
TRBV18	TRBJ2-5	-	-	CASSPRGFGETQYF	TGTGCCAGCTCACCACGCGGGTTCGGGGAGACCCAGTACTTC
TRBV9	TRBJ2-7	-	-	CASSATGINEQYF	TGTGCCAGCAGCGCCACAGGGATCAACGAGCAGTACTTC
TRBV7-2	TRBJ2-5	-	-	CASSFQGQETQYF	TGTGCCAGCAGCTTTCAGGGACAAGAGACCCAGTACTTC
TRBV6-1	TRBJ2-7	-	TRBD2	CASRSTSANEQYF	TGTGCCAGCAGATCGACTAGCGCCAACGAGCAGTACTTC
TRBV4-2	TRBJ2-6	once	-	CASSEGGRGANGLTF	TGTGCCAGCAGCGAAGGGGGCAGGGGGGCCAACGGCCTGACTTTC
TRBV7-2	TRBJ2-7	-	TRBD2	CASSQTSGRAGEQYF	TGTGCCAGCAGCCAGACTAGCGGGAGGGCCGGCGAGCAGTACTTC
TRBV4-3	TRBJ2-2	-	-	CASSQALAGTYTGELFF	TGCGCCAGCAGCCAAGCCCTCGCGGGGACTTACACCGGGGAGCTGTTTTTT
TRBV25-1	TRBJ1-4	-	TRBD1	CASSWGQGIEKLFF	TGTGCCAGCAGTTGGGGACAGGGAATTGAAAAACTGTTTTTT
TRBV29-1	TRBJ2-1	-	TRBD1	CSVEGDRGSYNEQFF	TGCAGCGTTGAGGGGGACAGGGGCTCCTACAATGAGCAGTTCTTC
TRBV30	TRBJ1-4	-	-	CAWNMGANEKLFF	TGTGCCTGGAATATGGGAGCTAATGAAAAACTGTTTTTT
TRBV11-1	TRBJ1-1	-	-	CASSYRRVPVTEAFF	TGTGCCAGCAGTTACCGCCGGGTCCCCGTCACCGAAGCTTTCTTT
TRBV7-7	TRBJ2-2	-	TRBD1	CASSRDRADTGELFF	TGTGCCAGCAGCCGGGACAGGGCTGACACCGGGGAGCTGTTTTTT
TRBV5-5	TRBJ2-7	once	-	CASSGALGSYEQYF	TGTGCCAGCAGCGGGGCGTTGGGCTCCTACGAGCAGTACTTC
TRBV7-9	TRBJ2-2	-	TRBD2	CASSLLAATGELFF	TGTGCCAGCAGCTTACTAGCGGCCACCGGGGAGCTGTTTTTT
TRBV19	TRBJ1-5	-	-	CASSPGPAGGPQHF	TGTGCCAGTAGTCCGGGCCCCGCCGGAGGGCCCCAGCATTTT
TRBV18	TRBJ2-3	-	-	CASAPGSTGTDTQYF	TGTGCCAGCGCCCCTGGTTCGACGGGTACAGATACGCAGTATTTT
TRBV7-2	TRBJ2-7	-	-	CASSRDGAYEQYF	TGTGCCAGCAGCCGAGACGGAGCCTACGAGCAGTACTTC
TRBV7-7	TRBJ2-1	-	TRBD2	CASSRTSGGDEQFF	TGTGCTAGCAGCAGGACTAGCGGTGGGGATGAGCAGTTCTTC
TRBV5-8	TRBJ2-1	-	-	CASGPEWGEWDNEQFF	TGTGCCAGCGGCCCTGAGTGGGGGGAGTGGGACAATGAGCAGTTCTTC
TRBV11-2	TRBJ2-1	few	-	CASSLEAQSYNEQFF	TGTGCCAGCAGCTTAGAAGCACAGTCCTACAATGAGCAGTTCTTC
TRBV6-5	TRBJ1-2	-	-	CASSRLGQQNYGYTF	TGTGCCAGCAGCCGACTGGGGCAGCAAAACTATGGCTACACCTTC
TRBV7-9	TRBJ1-1	-	TRBD1	CASSPTGVHTEAFF	TGTGCCAGCAGCCCAACAGGGGTCCACACTGAAGCTTTCTTT
TRBV15	TRBJ1-5	-	TRBD1	CATSGITGGVQPQHF	TGTGCCACCAGCGGGATAACAGGGGGAGTTCAGCCCCAGCATTTT
TRBV25-1	TRBJ2-1	-	-	CASSGPGTKSNNEQFF	TGTGCCAGCAGTGGACCCGGGACAAAAAGTAACAATGAGCAGTTCTTC
TRBV10-3	TRBJ2-1	-	-	CAISAGGSSHNEQFF	TGTGCCATCAGCGCAGGGGGGTCCTCTCACAATGAGCAGTTCTTC
TRBV13	TRBJ2-7	-	-	CASSFGSTYEQYF	TGTGCCAGCAGCTTCGGGTCCACCTACGAGCAGTACTTC
TRBV7-9	TRBJ2-3	-	TRBD1	CASSLGQGVTSGTQYF	TGTGCCAGCAGCTTAGGGCAGGGGGTAACCAGTGGTACGCAGTATTTT
TRBV7-6	TRBJ2-3	-	TRBD2	CASSLMTSGGTDTQYF	TGTGCCAGCAGCTTAATGACTAGCGGGGGCACAGATACGCAGTATTTT
TRBV5-4	TRBJ2-7	-	TRBD2	CASSSGTSIEILAYEQYF	TGTGCCAGCAGCTCCGGGACTAGCATTGAGATTTTGGCCTACGAGCAGTACTTC
TRBV9	TRBJ1-1	-	-	CASSGAFMNTEAFF	TGTGCCAGCAGCGGGGCATTTATGAACACTGAAGCTTTCTTT
TRBV19	TRBJ2-1	-	TRBD2	CATRWGTRDNEQFF	TGTGCCACTCGGTGGGGGACTAGAGACAATGAGCAGTTCTTC
TRBV19	TRBJ2-5	-	-	CASSIVGQGVVQETQYF	TGTGCCAGTAGTATAGTCGGTCAGGGTGTGGTCCAAGAGACCCAGTACTTC
TRBV6-6	TRBJ2-1	-	TRBD2	CASSRLAGGYNEQFF	TGTGCCAGCAGCAGACTAGCGGGAGGTTACAATGAGCAGTTCTTC
TRBV6-1	TRBJ2-3	-	TRBD2	CATAAGLSTDTQYF	TGTGCCACCGCAGCGGGATTGTCCACAGATACGCAGTATTTT
TRBV29-1	TRBJ2-1	-	TRBD2	CSVGLLAGLYNEQFF	TGCAGCGTTGGGCTCCTAGCGGGCCTCTACAATGAGCAGTTCTTC
TRBV6-5	TRBJ2-5	-	-	CASRIGVEETQYF	TGTGCCAGCAGGATCGGGGTGGAAGAGACCCAGTACTTC
TRBV11-2	TRBJ2-7	few	-	CASSFGGGSSYEQYF	TGTGCCAGCAGCTTTGGGGGAGGCTCCTCCTACGAGCAGTACTTC
TRBV18	TRBJ1-1	-	-	CASSPFGQNGNTEAFF	TGTGCCAGCTCACCCTTCGGACAGAACGGTAACACTGAAGCTTTCTTT
TRBV5-1	TRBJ2-1	-	TRBD1	CASSLTHTGVVTYNEQFF	TGCGCCAGCAGCTTAACACATACAGGGGTCGTGACTTACAATGAGCAGTTCTTC
TRBV19	TRBJ1-6	-	-	CASSIDLVSPLHF	TGTGCCAGTAGTATAGATCTCGTTTCACCCCTCCACTTT
TRBV25-1	TRBJ1-2	-	-	CASSATNNYYGYTF	TGTGCCAGCAGTGCGACAAACAACTACTATGGCTACACCTTC
TRBV2	TRBJ2-5	-	TRBD2	CASSWTSGRAQETQYF	TGTGCCAGCAGCTGGACTAGCGGGAGGGCCCAAGAGACCCAGTACTTC
TRBV11-1	TRBJ2-1	-	TRBD2	CASSRGVAGGGRNEQFF	TGTGCCAGCAGCCGGGGGGTAGCGGGAGGAGGTAGGAATGAGCAGTTCTTC
TRBV5-1	TRBJ2-1	few	TRBD2	CASRLTSGRASSKYEQFF	TGCGCCAGCAGGCTAACTAGCGGGAGGGCCTCGTCGAAGTATGAGCAGTTCTTC